The clone carrying this T cell receptor (beta chain) was recorded many times. The target antigen is unknown. This sample was included in a study of T cells in Graves' hyperthyroidism and ophthalmopathy. Hyperthyroidism, newly diagnosed and lasting under 2 months, affected patients aged 18 to 65. Patients were excluded because of uncontrolled infection, other autoimmune disease, pregnancy or lactation. Study-wide points: Model predictions of ophthalmopathy came a median around 6.5 months before onset. Appearing also in blood were most of the thyroid clonotypes expanded above 0.001.

Germline loops: CDR1 MNHEY, CDR2 SMNVEV (reference sequence). Trimming took 2 bases from V and 5 from J; bases not matched to a gene: 10. The CDR3 extends over 16 amino acids. There were TCR beta CDR3 regions amplified from RNA transcripts. During a first-round RT-PCR of the TCR CDR3, the HTBI primer set was used. TCRdb processed the multiplex PCR reads anew with MiXCR; each CDR3 protein has one entry. The sample lists 270,000 or so distinct CDR3 sequences; around a quarter were seen once. The chain recombines TRBV27 with TRBJ2-5; 8 bases are shared with TRBD2. Sequenced sample: blood. The sequence came from a man aged 35-49 years with Graves' hyperthyroidism that later progressed to Graves' ophthalmopathy. The CDR3 loop reads CASSLVASGGYETQYF. The CDR3 coding sequence is TGTGCCAGCAGTTTAGTGGCCAGCGGGGGATACGAGACCCAGTACTTC.